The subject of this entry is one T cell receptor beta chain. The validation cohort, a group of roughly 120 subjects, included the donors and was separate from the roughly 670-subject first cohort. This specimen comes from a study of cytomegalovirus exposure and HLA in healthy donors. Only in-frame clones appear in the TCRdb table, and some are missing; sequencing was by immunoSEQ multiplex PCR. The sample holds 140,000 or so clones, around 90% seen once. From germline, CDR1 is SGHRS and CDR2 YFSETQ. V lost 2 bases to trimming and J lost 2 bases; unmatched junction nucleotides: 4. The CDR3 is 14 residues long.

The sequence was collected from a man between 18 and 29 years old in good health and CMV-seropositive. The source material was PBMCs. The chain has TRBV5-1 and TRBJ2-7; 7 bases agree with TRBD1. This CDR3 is CASSFTGDTYEQYF. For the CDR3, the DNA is TGCGCCAGCAGCTTTACAGGGGACACCTACGAGCAGTACTTC.